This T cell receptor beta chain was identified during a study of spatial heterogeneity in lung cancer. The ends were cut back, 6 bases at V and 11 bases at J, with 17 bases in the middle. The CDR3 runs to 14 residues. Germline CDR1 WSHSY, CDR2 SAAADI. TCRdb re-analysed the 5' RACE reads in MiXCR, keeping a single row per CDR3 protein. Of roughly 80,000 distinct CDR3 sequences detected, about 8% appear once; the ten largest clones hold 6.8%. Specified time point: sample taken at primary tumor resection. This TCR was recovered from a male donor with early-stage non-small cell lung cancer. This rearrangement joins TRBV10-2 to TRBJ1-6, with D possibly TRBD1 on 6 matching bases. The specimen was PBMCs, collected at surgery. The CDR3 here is CASRATGIWTPLHF. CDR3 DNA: TGCGCCAGCAGGGCAACAGGGATTTGGACACCCCTCCACTTT.